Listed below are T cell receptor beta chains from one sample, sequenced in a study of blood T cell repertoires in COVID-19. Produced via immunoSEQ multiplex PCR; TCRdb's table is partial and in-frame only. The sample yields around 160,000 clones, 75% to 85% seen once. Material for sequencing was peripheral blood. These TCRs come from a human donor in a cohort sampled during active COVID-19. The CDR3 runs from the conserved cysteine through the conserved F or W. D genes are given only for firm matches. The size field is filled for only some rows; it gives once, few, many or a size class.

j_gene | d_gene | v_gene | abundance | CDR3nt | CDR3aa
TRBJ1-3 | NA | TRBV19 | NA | TGTGCCAGTAGTATTGGACTGAGTTCTGGAAACACCATATATTTT | CASSIGLSSGNTIYF
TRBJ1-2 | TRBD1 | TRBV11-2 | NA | TGTGCCAGCAGTCCTGACAGGGGGAACTATGGCTACACCTTC | CASSPDRGNYGYTF
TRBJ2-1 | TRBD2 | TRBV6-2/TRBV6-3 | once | TGTGCCAGCAGTTACTCAGCGTCTAGCGGCGGATACAATGAGCAGTTCTTC | CASSYSASSGGYNEQFF
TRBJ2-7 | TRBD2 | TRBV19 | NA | TGTGCCAGTAGTATAGGATGGCGGGAGGACATCGAGCAGTACTTC | CASSIGWREDIEQYF
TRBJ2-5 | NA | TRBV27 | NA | TGTGCCAGCAGTGAAACTAGCCGGGGGACCCAGTACTTC | CASSETSRGTQYF
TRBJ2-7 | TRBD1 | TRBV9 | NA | TGTGCCAGCACCCCGGAGGACAGGGTATACTACGAGCAGTACTTC | CASTPEDRVYYEQYF
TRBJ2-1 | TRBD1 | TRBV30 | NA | TGTGCCTGGAGTGAAGCAGGGGGACGGGTTGGAGAGCAGTTCTTC | CAWSEAGGRVGEQFF
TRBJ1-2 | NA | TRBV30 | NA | TGTGCCTGGAGTGTACAGTTGGGTGGCTACACCTTC | CAWSVQLGGYTF
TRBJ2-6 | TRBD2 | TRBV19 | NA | TGTGCCAGTAATCCCCGGCTAGCGGGGGACTCTGGGGCCAACGTCCTGACTTTC | CASNPRLAGDSGANVLTF
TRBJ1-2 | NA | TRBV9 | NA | TGTGCCAGCAGCCCCGATTCAGGGGCGGCTTCGGAAGGCTACACCTTC | CASSPDSGAASEGYTF
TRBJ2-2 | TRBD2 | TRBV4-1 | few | TGCGCCAGCAGCCAAGTATCGTTGGGACTAGCGAGCGGGGAGCTGTTTTTT | CASSQVSLGLASGELFF
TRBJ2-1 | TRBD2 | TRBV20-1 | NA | TGCAGTGCTAGTAAGACGGGGAGGGATGAGCAGTTCTTC | CSASKTGRDEQFF
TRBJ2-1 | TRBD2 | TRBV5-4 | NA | TGTGCCAGCAGTGGACTAGCGGGGAATGAGCAGTTCTTC | CASSGLAGNEQFF
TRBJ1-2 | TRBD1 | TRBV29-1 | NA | TGCAGCGTTGAAGTTGGTCAGGGGGATGGCTACACCTTC | CSVEVGQGDGYTF
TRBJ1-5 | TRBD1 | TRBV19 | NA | TGTGCCAGTGTCCAGGGGGCTTGGAACAATCAGCCCCAGCATTTT | CASVQGAWNNQPQHF
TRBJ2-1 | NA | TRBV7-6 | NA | TGTGGGAGAAGGGGTGAGCAGTTCTTC | CGRRGEQFF
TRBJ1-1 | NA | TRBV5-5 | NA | TGTGCCAGCAGCTTTAAACAGGGCGGCACTGAAGCTTTCTTT | CASSFKQGGTEAFF
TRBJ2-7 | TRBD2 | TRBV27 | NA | TGTGCCAGCACGGGGGGGCCATTTTACGAGCAGTACTTC | CASTGGPFYEQYF
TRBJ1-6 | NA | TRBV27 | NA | TGTGCCAGCAGTTTATCCGGGGGACGGTCACCCCTCCACTTT | CASSLSGGRSPLHF
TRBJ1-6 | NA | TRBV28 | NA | TGTGCCAGCAGGGTGGGAGACTCACCCCTCCACTTT | CASRVGDSPLHF
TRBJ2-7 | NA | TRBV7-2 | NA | TGTGCCAGCAGCATACAAGAAACCTACGAGCAGTACTTC | CASSIQETYEQYF
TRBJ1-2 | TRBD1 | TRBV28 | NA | TGTGCCAGCAGTTTTGGATCGGGACAGCAACTTAACTTGGAGGGCTACACCTTC | CASSFGSGQQLNLEGYTF
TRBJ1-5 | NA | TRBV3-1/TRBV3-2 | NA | TGTGCCAGCAGCCAACCCCGACGGAGGTATCAGCCCCAGCATTTT | CASSQPRRRYQPQHF
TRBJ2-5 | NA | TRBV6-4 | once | TGTGCCAGCAGTGAAGGAGGGCAAGAGACCCAGTACTTC | CASSEGGQETQYF
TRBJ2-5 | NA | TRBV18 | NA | TGTGCCAGCTCACCGAGTAATCAAGAGACCCAGTACTTC | CASSPSNQETQYF
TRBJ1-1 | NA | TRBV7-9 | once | TGTGCCAGCAGCCTCACCGGGGGAGGCACTGAAGCTTTCTTT | CASSLTGGGTEAFF
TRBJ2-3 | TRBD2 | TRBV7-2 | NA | TGTGCCAGCAGCTCCCGGCTAGCGGGGGGAGCAGATACGCAGTATTTT | CASSSRLAGGADTQYF
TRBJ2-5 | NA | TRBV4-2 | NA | TGTGCCAGCAGCCAAGAGCGGGGCCGGGAGACCCAGTACTTC | CASSQERGRETQYF
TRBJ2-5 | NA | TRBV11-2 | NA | TGTGCCAGCGCCTACGGACAGACTCAAGAGACCCAGTACTTC | CASAYGQTQETQYF
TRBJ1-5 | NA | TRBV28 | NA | TGTGCCAGCAGTTCCACCGGTCAGCCCCAGCATTTT | CASSSTGQPQHF
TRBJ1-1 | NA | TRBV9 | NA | TGTGCCAGCAGCGACCAGGTTGGAAACACTGAAGCTTTCTTT | CASSDQVGNTEAFF
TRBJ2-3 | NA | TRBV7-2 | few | TGTGCCAGCAGCTTATTAGCGGCCTTCACAGATACGCAGTATTTT | CASSLLAAFTDTQYF
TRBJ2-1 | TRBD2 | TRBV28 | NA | TGTGCCAGCACTACTAGCGGGATCCCTAATGAGCAGTTCTTC | CASTTSGIPNEQFF
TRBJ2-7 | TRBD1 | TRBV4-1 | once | TGCGCCAGCAGCGGGGACAGGGGGTCCCACGAGCAGTACTTC | CASSGDRGSHEQYF
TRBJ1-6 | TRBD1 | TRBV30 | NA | TGTGCCTGGAGCCCCGGGGGCGCCGGAGGGGGCCCCCACTTT | CAWSPGGAGGGPHF
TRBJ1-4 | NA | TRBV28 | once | TGTGCCAGCAGGACCGCGGGGGCAAGTGGTGAAAAACTGTTTTTT | CASRTAGASGEKLFF
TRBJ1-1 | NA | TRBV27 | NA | TGTGCCAGCAGTGTATCGGGGGGAAACACTGAAGCTTTCTTT | CASSVSGGNTEAFF
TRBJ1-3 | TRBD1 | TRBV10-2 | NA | TGCGCCAGCAGTGGGGACAGCCCGAGCTCTGGAAACACCATATATTTT | CASSGDSPSSGNTIYF
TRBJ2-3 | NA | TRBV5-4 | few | TGTGCCAGCAGCCTTATTTCTATGACTACGATAATTAGGGGGGATACGCAGTATTTT | CASSLISMTTIIRGDTQYF
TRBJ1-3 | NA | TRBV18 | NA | TGTGCCAGCTCACCGGAGTCCGGAAACACCATATATTTT | CASSPESGNTIYF
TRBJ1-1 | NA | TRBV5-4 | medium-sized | TGTGCCAGCAGCTTCGCAGGGGAGTACACTGAAGCTTTCTTT | CASSFAGEYTEAFF